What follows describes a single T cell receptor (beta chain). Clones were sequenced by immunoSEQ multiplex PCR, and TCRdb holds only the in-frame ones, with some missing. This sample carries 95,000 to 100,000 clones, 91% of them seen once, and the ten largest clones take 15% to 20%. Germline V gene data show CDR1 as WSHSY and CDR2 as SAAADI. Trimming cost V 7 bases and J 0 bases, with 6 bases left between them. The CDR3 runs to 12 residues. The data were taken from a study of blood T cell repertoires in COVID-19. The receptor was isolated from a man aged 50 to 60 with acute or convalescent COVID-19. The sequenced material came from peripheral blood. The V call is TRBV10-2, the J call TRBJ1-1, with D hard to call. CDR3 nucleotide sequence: TGCGCCAGCATAAGCATGAACACTGAAGCTTTCTTT. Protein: CASISMNTEAFF.